The entry below describes one T cell receptor (beta chain). Its antigen is still unknown. This specimen belongs to a study of T cell responses to AZD1222 COVID-19 vaccine. Findings and limits, study-wide: No day 14 peak samples; only post-peak repertoires were characterized. Donors were largely white British and mainly female; clonal diversity was possibly underestimated.

TCRdb's table, derived via immunoSEQ multiplex PCR, lists solely in-frame clones and lacks some. Of roughly 56,000 clones listed, 81% are singletons. Germline V gives CDR1 LNHDA, CDR2 SQIVND (reference sequence). The CDR3 length is 13 residues. Between the trimmed V and J ends, which lost 6 bases and 4 bases, there was a span of 9 bases. The sequenced sample was peripheral blood, obtained 28 days after the second AZD1222 dose. This clonotype was sampled from an adult who received the AZD1222 COVID-19 vaccine. The J gene is TRBJ2-2, the V gene TRBV19; possible D gene TRBD2, 5 bases. The CDR3 here is CASSPGFTGELFF. The CDR3 DNA reads TGTGCCAGTAGCCCGGGGTTCACCGGGGAGCTGTTTTTT.